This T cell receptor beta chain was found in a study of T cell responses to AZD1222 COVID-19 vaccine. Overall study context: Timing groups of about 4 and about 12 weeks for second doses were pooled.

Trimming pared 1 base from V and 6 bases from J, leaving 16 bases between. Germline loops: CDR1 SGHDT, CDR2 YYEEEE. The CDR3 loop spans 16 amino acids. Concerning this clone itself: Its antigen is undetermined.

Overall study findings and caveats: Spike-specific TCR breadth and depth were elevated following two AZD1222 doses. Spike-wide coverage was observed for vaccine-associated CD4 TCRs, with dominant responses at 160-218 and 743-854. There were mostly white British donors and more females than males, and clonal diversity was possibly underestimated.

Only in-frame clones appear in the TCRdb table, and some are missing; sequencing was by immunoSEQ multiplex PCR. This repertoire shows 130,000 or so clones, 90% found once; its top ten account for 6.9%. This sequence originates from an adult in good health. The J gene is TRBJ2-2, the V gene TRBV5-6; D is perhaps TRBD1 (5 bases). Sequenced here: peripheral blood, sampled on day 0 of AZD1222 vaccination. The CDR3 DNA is TGTGCCAGCAGCTTGTTGGGGCAGGGTAGCCCCGGGGAGCTGTTTTTT. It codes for CASSLLGQGSPGELFF. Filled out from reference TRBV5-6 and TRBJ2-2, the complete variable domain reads DAGVTQSPTHLIKTRGQQVTLRCSPKSGHDTVSWYQQALGQGPQFIFQYYEEEERQRGNFPDRFSGHQFPNYSSELNVNALLLGDSALYLCASSLLGQGSPGELFFGEGSRLTVL.